The 17 T cell receptor beta chains reported below all come from one sample, sequenced in a study of early T cells in non-severe SARS-CoV-2 infection. MiXCR was run by TCRdb on the 5' RACE reads, yielding one entry per CDR3 protein. The repertoire includes tens of thousands of distinct CDR3 sequences, approximately 12% of them detected once, and around 4.7% sits in the top ten. The sample taken for sequencing was whole blood. The source is an adult who was a healthcare worker with PCR-confirmed SARS-CoV-2 infection or an uninfected control (not recorded which).

The chain employs TRBV10-3 and TRBJ1-1, with a tentative D call TRBD1 (5 bases). The CDR3 has 14 residues. Germline CDR1 reads ENHRY; CDR2 reads SYGVKD. Trimming shortened V by 6 bases and J by 5 bases, and 16 bases separated the two germline ends. The CDR3 sequence is CAIRLDGTITEAFF. The DNA for the CDR3 is TGTGCCATCAGATTAGACGGGACGATTACTGAAGCTTTCTTT.

This clonotype was observed many times. The V gene is TRBV18, the J gene TRBJ1-1; D is perhaps TRBD1 (6 bases). CDR1 and CDR2 (germline): KGHSH, LQKENI. V was shortened by 3 bases and J by 2 bases, with 13 bases between the two germline ends. The CDR3 is 15 residues long. The CDR3 bases are TGTGCCAGCTCACCCCAGGGACACCCTAACACTGAAGCTTTCTTT. This codes for CASSPQGHPNTEAFF.

Comment on this clonotype: One end of the junction varies from germline; a read error may be responsible. The chain is built from TRBV18 and TRBJ2-7; D unclear. The CDR3 has 14 residues. CDR1 and CDR2 from the germline V gene are KGHSH and LQKENI. The CDR3 spells CASSPLVDSYEQHF. The CDR3 DNA follows: TGTGCCAGCTCACCACTAGTCGACTCCTACGAGCAGCACTTC. Full variable domain (remainder filled in from reference TRBV18 and TRBJ2-7): NAGVMQNPRHLVRRRGQEARLRCSPMKGHSHVYWYRQLPEEGLKFMVYLQKENIIDESGMPKERFSAEFPKEGPSILRIQQVVRGDSAAYFCASSPLVDSYEQHFGPGTRLTVT.

About this clonotype: Possible read error: a much larger clone is one base away. The chain uses TRBV12-3 or TRBV12-4 and TRBJ2-3, with D unclear. The CDR3 contains 14 residues. Written as DNA, the CDR3 is TGTGCCAGCTGTTTAGGTCAGGACCTGGATACGCAGTATTTT. The encoded protein is CASCLGQDLDTQYF.

This clonotype came up many times. The chain combines TRBV20-1 with TRBJ2-1; 10 bases fit TRBD1. Germline V gene sequence: CDR1 DFQATT, CDR2 SNEGSKA (reference sequence). Trimming took 6 bases from V and 7 from J; bases not matched to a gene: 6. The CDR3 contains 13 residues. DNA of the CDR3: TGCAGTGCGGGGACAGGGGATTGGAATGAGCAGTTCTTC. Residues: CSAGTGDWNEQFF.

The table lists this clonotype with many counts. The genes are TRBV20-1 and TRBJ2-7; weak D call: TRBD1 (5 bases). The CDR3 length is 15 residues. The germline V gene has CDR1 DFQATT and CDR2 SNEGSKA (reference sequence). V lost 4 bases and J lost 4, with 20 bases in between. The CDR3 region is CSANHPREVAYEQYF. The CDR3 bases are TGCAGTGCTAACCATCCCAGGGAAGTGGCATACGAGCAGTACTTC.

This clonotype came up many times. The chain carries TRBV30 and TRBJ2-3; no firm D call. Per germline, CDR1 GTSNPN and CDR2 SVGIG (reference sequence). Deletions cut 4 bases from V and 2 bases from J, with 16 bases between. CDR3 length equals 15 residues. CDR3: CAWTPPWQSTDTQYF. The CDR3 DNA reads as TGTGCCTGGACCCCACCCTGGCAATCCACAGATACGCAGTATTTT.

This clonotype has a count of ten or more. The J gene is TRBJ2-5, the V gene TRBV3-1; 8 bases align to TRBD1. CDR1 is LGHDT and CDR2 is YNNKEL in the germline V gene (reference sequence). V dropped 6 bases and J dropped 0; count of bases not matched to a gene: 6. The CDR3 runs 15 residues. CDR3 residues: CASRSGGFYQETQYF. For the CDR3, the DNA is TGTGCCAGCAGGTCAGGGGGCTTCTACCAAGAGACCCAGTACTTC.

This clonotype was seen many times. The genes are TRBV7-2 and TRBJ1-5; 9 bases agree with TRBD1. Germline V CDR1 and CDR2: SGHTA, FQGNSA. With V trimmed by 3 bases and J by 6 bases, 6 bases remained unmatched. The CDR3 spans 15 residues. CDR3 loop: CASSFAGTGRQPQHF. The CDR3 DNA follows: TGTGCCAGCAGCTTCGCCGGGACAGGGCGTCAGCCCCAGCATTTT.

This clonotype was counted many times. This chain uses TRBV4-2 with TRBJ1-1; D is unresolved. Trimming cost V 2 bases and J 1 base, with 14 bases left between them. Germline V gives CDR1 LGHNA, CDR2 YNFKEQ. The CDR3 covers 16 residues. The CDR3 DNA reads TGTGCCAGCAGCCAAAGCGTAAGGCAGGAGAACACTGAAGCTTTCTTT. This gives the protein CASSQSVRQENTEAFF.

In its sample, this clonotype was seen many times. V gene TRBV14 combines with J gene TRBJ2-2, with D uncertain. The CDR3 totals 13 residues. Trimming shortened V by 0 bases and J by 5 bases, and 4 bases separated the two germline ends. Per germline, CDR1 SGHDN and CDR2 FVKESK. CDR3 sequence (DNA): TGTGCCAGCAGCCAAGAGTTGACCGGGGAGCTGTTTTTT. It yields the protein CASSQELTGELFF.

V is TRBV29-1 and J is TRBJ2-1; maybe TRBD1 (5 bases). The CDR3 contains 10 residues. Trimming cost V 6 bases and J 7 bases, with 7 bases left between them. Germline CDR1 SQVTM, CDR2 ANQGSEA. CDR3 region: CSVTGNEQFF. CDR3 coding DNA: TGCAGCGTCACAGGAAATGAGCAGTTCTTC.

The chain links TRBV2 to TRBJ1-1; 7 nucleotides align to TRBD1. Germline V gene data show CDR1 as SNHLY and CDR2 as FYNNEI. The V segment lost 7 bases and the J segment 7 bases; nucleotides outside the gene matches: 6. This CDR3 has 12 residues. CDR3: CASTRGYFEAFF. CDR3 sequence (DNA): TGTGCCAGCACCAGGGGGTACTTTGAAGCTTTCTTT.

In this sample, this clonotype turned up many times. The chain recombines TRBV11-3 with TRBJ1-1; D is undetermined. Germline V gene lookup returns CDR1 SGHNT and CDR2 YENEEA. Trimming left V 2 bases short and J 0 bases short, with 7 bases between. CDR3 length: 14 residues. As DNA, the CDR3 is TGTGCCAGCAGCTTAACCGGGATGAACACTGAAGCTTTCTTT. Its translation is CASSLTGMNTEAFF.

At least ten counts were recorded for this clonotype. The chain carries TRBV29-1 and TRBJ1-5; D remains unclear. The CDR3 length is 10 residues. The V gene's germline CDR1 is SQVTM and CDR2 ANQGSEA. The V end was cut by 5 bases, the J end by 5 bases, with 4 bases between. The CDR3, as DNA: TGCAGCGTTAATTATCAGCCCCAGCATTTT. This sequence encodes CSVNYQPQHF.

The sample holds many counts of this clonotype. The chain has TRBV19 and TRBJ1-5; a weak D match, TRBD1 (5 bases). This CDR3 region has 16 residues. Germline CDR1 LNHDA, CDR2 SQIVND (reference sequence). V was pared by 4 bases and J by 3 bases, with 16 bases between. The CDR3 loop reads CASSKGRPVINQPQHF. Here the CDR3 DNA reads TGTGCCAGTAGTAAGGGACGGCCAGTTATCAATCAGCCCCAGCATTTT.

The chain employs TRBV6-2 or TRBV6-3 and TRBJ2-7; D call uncertain. Trimming cost V 0 bases and J 2 bases, with 14 bases left between them. Germline CDR1 MNHEY, CDR2 SVGEGT. This CDR3 region has 16 residues. As DNA, the CDR3 is TGTGCCAGCAGTTACTCGTTGGAGATCGGCCCCTACGAGCAGTACTTC. Its protein product is CASSYSLEIGPYEQYF.